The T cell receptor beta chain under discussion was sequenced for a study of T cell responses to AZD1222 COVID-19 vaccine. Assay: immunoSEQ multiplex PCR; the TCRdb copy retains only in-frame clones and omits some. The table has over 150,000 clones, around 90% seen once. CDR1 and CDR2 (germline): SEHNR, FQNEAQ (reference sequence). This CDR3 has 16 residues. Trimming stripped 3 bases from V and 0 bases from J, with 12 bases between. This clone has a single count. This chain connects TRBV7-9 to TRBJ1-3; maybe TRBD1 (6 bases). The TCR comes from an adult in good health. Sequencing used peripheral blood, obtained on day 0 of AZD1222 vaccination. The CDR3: CASSFRGQASGNTIYF. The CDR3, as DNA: TGTGCCAGCAGCTTTAGGGGACAAGCCTCTGGAAACACCATATATTTT.